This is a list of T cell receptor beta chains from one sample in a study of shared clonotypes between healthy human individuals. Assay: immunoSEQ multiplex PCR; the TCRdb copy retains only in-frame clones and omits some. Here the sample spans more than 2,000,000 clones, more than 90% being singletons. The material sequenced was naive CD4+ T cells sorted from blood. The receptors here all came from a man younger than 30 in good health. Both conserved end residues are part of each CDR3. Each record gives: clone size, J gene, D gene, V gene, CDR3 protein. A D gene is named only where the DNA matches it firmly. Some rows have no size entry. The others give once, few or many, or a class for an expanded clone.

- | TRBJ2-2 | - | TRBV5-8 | CASSLVSGELFF
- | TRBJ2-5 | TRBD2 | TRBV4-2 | CASSQDLLTSGREAGKTQYF
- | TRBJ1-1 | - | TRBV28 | CASRAGANTEAFF
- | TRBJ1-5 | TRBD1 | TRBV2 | CASSWDRGLNQPQHF
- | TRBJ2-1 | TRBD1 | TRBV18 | CASSPPGTGRYNEQFF
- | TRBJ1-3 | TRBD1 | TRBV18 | CASSPDRAIGNTIYF
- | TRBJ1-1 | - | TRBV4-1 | CASSPFKAGGDNTEAFF
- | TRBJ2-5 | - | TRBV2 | CASSAGTGETQYF
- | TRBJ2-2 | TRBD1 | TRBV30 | CAWSSLTGTATGELFF
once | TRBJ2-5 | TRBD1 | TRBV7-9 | CASSLGDNSRDRGYF
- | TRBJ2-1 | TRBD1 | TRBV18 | CASSQGQGSYNEQFF
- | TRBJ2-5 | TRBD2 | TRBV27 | CASSLRGLAGGLETQYF
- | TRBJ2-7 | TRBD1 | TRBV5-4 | CASSSPGGVMHEQYF
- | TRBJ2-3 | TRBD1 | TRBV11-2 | CASSRMDRGLITDTQYF
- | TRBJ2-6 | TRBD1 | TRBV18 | CASSSTGVGANVLTF
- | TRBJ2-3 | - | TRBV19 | CASSRTDTQYF
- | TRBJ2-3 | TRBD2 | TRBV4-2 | CASSQVGGAKDTQYF
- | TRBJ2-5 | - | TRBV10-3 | CAISGGFQETQYF
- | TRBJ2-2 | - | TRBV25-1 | CASSERGAVTGELFF
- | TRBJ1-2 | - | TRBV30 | CAWSIGGSHGYTF
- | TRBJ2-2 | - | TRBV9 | CASSVVAVNTNTGELFF
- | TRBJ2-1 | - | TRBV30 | CAWSQGGGRDEQFF
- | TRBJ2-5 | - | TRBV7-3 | CASSLRPTETQYF
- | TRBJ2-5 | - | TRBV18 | CASSPGAGDQETQYF